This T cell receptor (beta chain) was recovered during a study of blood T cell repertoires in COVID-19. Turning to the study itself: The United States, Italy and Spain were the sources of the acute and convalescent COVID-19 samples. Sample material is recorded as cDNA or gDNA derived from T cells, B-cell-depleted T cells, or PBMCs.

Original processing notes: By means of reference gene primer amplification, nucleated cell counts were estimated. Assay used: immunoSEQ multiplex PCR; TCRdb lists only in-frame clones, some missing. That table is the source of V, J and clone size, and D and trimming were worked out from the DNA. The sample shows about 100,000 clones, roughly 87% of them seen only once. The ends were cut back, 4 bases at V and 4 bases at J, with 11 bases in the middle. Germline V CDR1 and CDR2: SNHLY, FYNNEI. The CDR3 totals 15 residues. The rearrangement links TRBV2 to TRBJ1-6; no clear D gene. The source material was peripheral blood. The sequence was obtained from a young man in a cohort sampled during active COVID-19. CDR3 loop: CASSGPWQYNSPLHF. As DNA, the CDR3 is TGTGCCAGCAGTGGTCCATGGCAGTATAATTCACCCCTCCACTTT.